The 7 T cell receptor beta chains reported below all come from one sample, sequenced in a study of blood T cell repertoires in COVID-19. This table comes from immunoSEQ multiplex PCR, and its TCRdb copy is limited to in-frame clones, with some not included. The table records 150,000 to 200,000 clones, roughly 88% of them present only once. Sequenced: PBMCs or T cells enriched from blood (not recorded which). These receptors were obtained from a middle-aged man who had recovered from COVID-19.

The rearrangement links TRBV5-4 to TRBJ1-4; the D is unclear. V lost 4 bases and J 3 bases, leaving 10 bases between the germline ends. The CDR3 sequence is 14 residues long. The germline V gene encodes CDR1 SGHNT and CDR2 YYREEE (reference sequence). The DNA of the CDR3 is TGTGCCAGCAGCCCGGATGGGCCTAATGAAAAACTGTTTTTT. Its protein product is CASSPDGPNEKLFF.

In regard to this clone: Within the sample, other DNA sequences also encode this same CDR3. V gene TRBV7-8 combines with J gene TRBJ1-1; 10 positions match TRBD1. The CDR3 consists of 14 residues. V lost 5 bases, J lost 5 bases, and 5 bases stayed unmatched. Germline values: CDR1 SGHVS, CDR2 FQNEAQ. The DNA for the CDR3 is TGTGCCAGCAGCAGACAGGGGGCTGGTACTGAAGCTTTCTTT. Encoded protein: CASSRQGAGTEAFF.

The chain employs TRBV20-1 and TRBJ1-1; D gene uncertain. The CDR3 sequence is 10 residues long. V lost 8 bases and J lost 4, with 8 bases in between. Germline loops: CDR1 DFQATT, CDR2 SNEGSKA (reference sequence). Here the CDR3 reads CSLESTEAFF. The CDR3 DNA reads as TGCAGTCTCGAGAGCACTGAAGCTTTCTTT.

V usage is TRBV30 and J usage is TRBJ1-5; D gene ambiguous. Germline loops: CDR1 GTSNPN, CDR2 SVGIG (reference sequence). Trimming took 1 base from V and 2 from J, leaving 6 bases between them. The CDR3 extends over 13 amino acids. The CDR3 DNA is TGTGCCTGGAGTGGTCAGGGCAATCAGCCCCAGCATTTT. Residues: CAWSGQGNQPQHF. The full variable domain, its missing parts supplied by reference TRBV30 and TRBJ1-5, is SQTIHQWPATLVQPVGSPLSLECTVEGTSNPNLYWYRQAAGRGLQLLFYSVGIGQISSEVPQNLSASRPQDRQFILSSKKLLLSDSGFYLCAWSGQGNQPQHFGDGTRLSIL.

The V and J genes are TRBV12-5 and TRBJ2-3, with 8 positions matching TRBD1. The CDR3 totals 14 residues. V trimming: 6 bases; J trimming: 4 bases; junction bases outside the gene matches: 6. Germline CDR1 and CDR2: LGHNT and FRNRAP. The CDR3 bases are TGTGCTAGTGGCCTCGGACAGGGAGCAGATACGCAGTATTTT. Protein sequence: CASGLGQGADTQYF.

The chain links TRBV5-1 to TRBJ2-7, with TRBD1 as a possible D gene (5 bases). The V end was cut by 1 base, the J end by 4 bases, with 6 bases between. This CDR3 has 12 residues. Germline V gives CDR1 SGHRS, CDR2 YFSETQ. The CDR3 here is CASSLSGYEQYF. Written as DNA, the CDR3 is TGCGCCAGCAGCTTGTCAGGGTACGAGCAGTACTTC.

J is TRBJ2-7 and V is TRBV5-5, with D unresolved. CDR1 is SGHKS and CDR2 is YYEKEE in the germline V gene (reference sequence). CDR3 size: 13 residues. Trimming removed 1 base at V and 4 bases at J, with 9 bases between. The CDR3 DNA sequence: TGTGCCAGCAGCTTGTACTCCGGTTACGAGCAGTACTTC. Translated: CASSLYSGYEQYF.